This TCR beta chain emerged from a study of shared clonotypes between healthy human individuals. The protocol was immunoSEQ multiplex PCR, while the TCRdb copy is restricted to in-frame clones and leaves out a portion. The table includes about 2.5 million clones, roughly 90% detected once. In regard to this clone: Its antigen is not known.

Study-wide results and caveats: Naive subsets, compared against memory subsets, generally had larger estimated richness values.

The clonotype originates from a man in his late teens or twenties in good health. Some clones in this sample may be carry-over from other donors' samples. Sequencing was done on a sample of naive CD4+ T cells from PBMCs. Subset given: CD45RA+ positively selected.

The CDR3: CASSLSGANVLTF. CDR3 bases: TGTGCCAGCAGCCTATCTGGGGCCAACGTCCTGACTTTC. The gene calls are TRBV13 and TRBJ2-6; D is unresolved. The CDR3 totals 13 residues. The V gene's germline CDR1 is PRHDT and CDR2 FYEKMQ (reference sequence). Trimming removed 5 bases at V and 1 base at J, with 3 bases between.